These T cell receptor beta chains were read from a single sample in a study of shared clonotypes between healthy human individuals. Generated by immunoSEQ multiplex PCR, the TCRdb table keeps only in-frame clones and is missing some. Of 550,000 to 700,000 clones in the sample, 55% to 85% were seen once. Sample: memory CD4+ T cells sorted from blood. These TCRs come from a woman in her 30s in good health. Both conserved end residues are trimmed from each CDR3.

CDR3aa: SPSEGTRI
len: 8
j_gene: TRBJ2-7
v_gene: TRBV20-1

CDR3aa: ASRPGTAYEQY
len: 11
j_gene: TRBJ2-7
v_gene: TRBV28

CDR3aa: ASTLAYEQY
len: 9
j_gene: TRBJ2-7
v_gene: TRBV6-1

CDR3aa: SVEGKDEQY
len: 9
j_gene: NA
v_gene: TRBV29-1

CDR3aa: ASLPSAVNSYEQY
len: 13
j_gene: TRBJ2-7
v_gene: TRBV28

CDR3aa: ASSWGGNTQY
len: 10
j_gene: TRBJ2-3
v_gene: TRBV5-6

CDR3aa: ASSDAGQGKETQY
len: 13
j_gene: TRBJ2-5
v_gene: TRBV10-1

CDR3aa: ASSQSGQGLNTEAF
len: 14
j_gene: TRBJ1-1
v_gene: TRBV18

CDR3aa: ASNLQGSPYEQY
len: 12
j_gene: TRBJ2-7
v_gene: TRBV6-6

CDR3aa: ASSPGLGNTEAF
len: 12
j_gene: TRBJ1-1
v_gene: TRBV7-8

CDR3aa: ASSNLQGGSMYNEQF
len: 15
j_gene: TRBJ2-1
v_gene: TRBV25-1

CDR3aa: ASRPAVSNTEAF
len: 12
j_gene: TRBJ1-1
v_gene: TRBV5-1

CDR3aa: ASSYDISSYEQY
len: 12
j_gene: TRBJ2-7
v_gene: TRBV27

CDR3aa: ASSPYKNTKPTTREGYT
len: 17
j_gene: TRBJ1-2
v_gene: TRBV7-9

CDR3aa: ASSELTNARTGELF
len: 14
j_gene: TRBJ2-2
v_gene: TRBV10-2

CDR3aa: ASGRGGFRNEQF
len: 12
j_gene: TRBJ2-1
v_gene: TRBV25-1

CDR3aa: ATRKNTEAF
len: 9
j_gene: TRBJ1-1
v_gene: TRBV19

CDR3aa: ASSQDFPGYEQY
len: 12
j_gene: TRBJ2-7
v_gene: TRBV4-1

CDR3aa: ASSREKALQPQH
len: 12
j_gene: TRBJ1-5
v_gene: TRBV2

CDR3aa: ASSDRVLGVANTGELF
len: 16
j_gene: TRBJ2-2
v_gene: TRBV9

CDR3aa: ATSRDWIGGVYEQY
len: 14
j_gene: TRBJ2-7
v_gene: TRBV15

CDR3aa: ASRETSGSSYNEQF
len: 14
j_gene: TRBJ2-1
v_gene: TRBV2